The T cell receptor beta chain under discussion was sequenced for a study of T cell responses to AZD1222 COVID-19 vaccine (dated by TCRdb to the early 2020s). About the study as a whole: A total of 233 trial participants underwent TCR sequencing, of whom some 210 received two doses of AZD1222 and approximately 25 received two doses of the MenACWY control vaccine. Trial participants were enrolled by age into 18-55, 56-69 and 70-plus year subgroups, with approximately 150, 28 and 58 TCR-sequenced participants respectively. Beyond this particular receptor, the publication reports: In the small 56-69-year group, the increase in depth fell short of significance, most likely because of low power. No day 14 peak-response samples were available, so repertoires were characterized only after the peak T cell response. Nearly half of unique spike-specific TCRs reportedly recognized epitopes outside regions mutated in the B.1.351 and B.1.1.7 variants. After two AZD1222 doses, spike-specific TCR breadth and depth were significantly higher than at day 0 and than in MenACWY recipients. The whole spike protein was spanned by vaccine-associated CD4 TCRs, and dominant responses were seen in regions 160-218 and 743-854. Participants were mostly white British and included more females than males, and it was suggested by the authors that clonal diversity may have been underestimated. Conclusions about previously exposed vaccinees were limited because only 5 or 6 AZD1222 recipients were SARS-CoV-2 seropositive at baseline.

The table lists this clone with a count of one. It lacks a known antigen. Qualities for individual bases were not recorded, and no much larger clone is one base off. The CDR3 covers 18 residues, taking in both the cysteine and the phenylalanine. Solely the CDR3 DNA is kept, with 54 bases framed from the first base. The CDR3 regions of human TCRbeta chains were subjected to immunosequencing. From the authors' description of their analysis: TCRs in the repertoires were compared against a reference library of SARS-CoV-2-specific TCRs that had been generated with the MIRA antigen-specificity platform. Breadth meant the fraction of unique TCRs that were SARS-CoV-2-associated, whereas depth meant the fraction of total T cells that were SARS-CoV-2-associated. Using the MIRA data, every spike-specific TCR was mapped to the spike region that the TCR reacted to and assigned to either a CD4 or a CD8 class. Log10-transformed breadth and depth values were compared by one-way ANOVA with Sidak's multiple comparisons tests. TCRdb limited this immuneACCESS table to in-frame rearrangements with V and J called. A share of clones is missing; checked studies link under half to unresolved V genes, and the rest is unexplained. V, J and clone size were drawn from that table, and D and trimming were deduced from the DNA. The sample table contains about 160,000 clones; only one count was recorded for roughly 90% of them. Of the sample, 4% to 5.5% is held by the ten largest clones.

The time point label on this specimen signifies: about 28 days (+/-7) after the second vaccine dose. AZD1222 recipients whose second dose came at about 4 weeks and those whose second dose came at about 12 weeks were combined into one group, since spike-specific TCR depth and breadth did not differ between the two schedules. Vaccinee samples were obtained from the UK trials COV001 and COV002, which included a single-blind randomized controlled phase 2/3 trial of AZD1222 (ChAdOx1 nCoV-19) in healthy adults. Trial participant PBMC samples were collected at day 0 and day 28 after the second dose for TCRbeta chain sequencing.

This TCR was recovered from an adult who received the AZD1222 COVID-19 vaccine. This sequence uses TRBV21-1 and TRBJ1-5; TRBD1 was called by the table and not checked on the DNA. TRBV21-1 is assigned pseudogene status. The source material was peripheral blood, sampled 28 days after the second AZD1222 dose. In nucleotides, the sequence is TGTGCCAGCACAAGGCGACAGGGGGAGCCTAATAGCAATCAGCCCCAGCATTTT. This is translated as CASTRRQGEPNSNQPQHF.